The 14 T cell receptor beta chains below come from one sample, sequenced in a study of technical replicates of blood from several donors. The table came from immunoSEQ multiplex PCR; TCRdb's copy has only in-frame clones and leaves some out. Of some 57,000 clones in the sample, roughly 97% are singletons; the top ten hold 0.15% to 0.25%. The sample taken for sequencing was T cells isolated from PBMCs. All receptors come from a human donor in good health.

The V call is TRBV19, the J call TRBJ2-7; D is undetermined. Trimming stripped 4 bases from V and 3 bases from J, with 16 bases between. Germline V lookup: CDR1 LNHDA, CDR2 SQIVND (reference sequence). This CDR3 comprises 15 residues. The CDR3 loop is CASSNPTTPVYEQYF. CDR3 coding DNA: TGTGCCAGTAGTAATCCGACAACCCCAGTCTACGAGCAGTACTTC. Supplemented by reference TRBV19 and TRBJ2-7, the full variable domain reads DGGITQSPKYLFRKEGQNVTLSCEQNLNHDAMYWYRQDPGQGLRLIYYSQIVNDFQKGDIAEGYSVSREKKESFPLTVTSAQKNPTAFYLCASSNPTTPVYEQYFGPGTRLTVT.

This chain uses TRBV15 with TRBJ2-2; perhaps TRBD2 as D (6 bases). CDR1 is LNHNV, CDR2 YYDKDF, per germline (reference sequence). Between the trimmed V and J ends, which lost 3 bases and 0 bases, there was a span of 8 bases. The CDR3 is 15 amino acids. The CDR3 DNA follows: TGTGCCACCAGCAGGGCGGGACCGAACACCGGGGAGCTGTTTTTT. This gives the protein CATSRAGPNTGELFF.

This chain joins TRBV5-6 and TRBJ1-2; the match to TRBD1 covers 8 bases. Germline V gene data show CDR1 as SGHDT and CDR2 as YYEEEE. The CDR3 extends over 17 amino acids. The V segment lost 4 bases and the J segment 0 bases; nucleotides outside the gene matches: 11. In DNA form, the CDR3 reads TGTGCCAGCAGCCCAGGACAGGGCCCAGACCCTAACTATGGCTACACCTTC. Protein product: CASSPGQGPDPNYGYTF.

The V call is TRBV5-1, the J call TRBJ2-3; no reliable D call. V was shortened by 0 bases and J by 3 bases, with 14 bases between the two germline ends. The CDR3 covers 16 residues. Germline CDR1 SGHRS, CDR2 YFSETQ. The CDR3 bases are TGCGCCAGCAGCTTGGGTAATTTTCTCAGTACAGATACGCAGTATTTT. Amino acids: CASSLGNFLSTDTQYF.

J is TRBJ2-4 and V is TRBV11-2, with D maybe TRBD1 (5 bases). CDR1 and CDR2 (germline): SGHAT, FQNNGV. The CDR3 has 13 amino acids. Trimming removed 8 bases at V and 6 bases at J, with 14 bases between. Here the CDR3 reads CASGGHITNIQYF. Written as DNA, the CDR3 is TGTGCCAGCGGTGGACACATAACAAACATTCAGTACTTC. Filled out from reference TRBV11-2 and TRBJ2-4, the complete variable domain reads EAGVAQSPRYKIIEKRQSVAFWCNPISGHATLYWYQQILGQGPKLLIQFQNNGVVDDSQLPKDRFSAERLKGVDSTLKIQPAKLEDSAVYLCASGGHITNIQYFGAGTRLSVL.

The CDR3 DNA is TGTGCCAGCAGTGTACTAGATCGAGAGACCCAGTACTTC. It codes for CASSVLDRETQYF. The chain joins TRBV2 to TRBJ2-5, with D possibly matching TRBD2 (5 bases). The CDR3 sequence is 13 residues long. V was cut by 4 bases and J by 4 bases, with 10 bases left in between. Germline V gene data show CDR1 as SNHLY and CDR2 as FYNNEI.

The chain employs TRBV20-1 and TRBJ1-2; a weak D match, TRBD1 (6 bases). CDR1 and CDR2 from the germline V gene are DFQATT and SNEGSKA (reference sequence). This CDR3 has 11 amino acids. CDR3: CSCGGAHGYTF. In DNA, the CDR3 is TGCAGCTGCGGGGGCGCGCATGGCTACACCTTC.

This clone occurred once. V usage is TRBV7-3 and J usage is TRBJ2-3, with 7 bases identical to TRBD2. The CDR3 covers 15 residues. With V trimmed by 2 bases and J by 2 bases, 4 bases remained unmatched. CDR1 is SGHTA and CDR2 is FQGTGA in the germline V gene. The CDR3 nucleotides are TGTGCCAGCAGCTTAGGGCTAGCGGACACAGATACGCAGTATTTT. The encoded protein is CASSLGLADTDTQYF.

The CDR3 nucleotides are TGTGCCAGCAGCTTAGTGTTGGGGAGGTTAATTCGGGAGACCCAGTACTTC. This codes for CASSLVLGRLIRETQYF. This rearrangement joins TRBV11-2 to TRBJ2-5, with TRBD2 as a possible D gene (6 bases). This CDR3 spans 17 amino acids. The ends were cut back, 1 base at V and 5 bases at J, with 20 bases in the middle. Germline V gene lookup returns CDR1 SGHAT and CDR2 FQNNGV.

Only one count was recorded for this clone. The CDR3 coding sequence is TGTGCCAGCAGTTACTCCGACAGGGGGCTAGAGGCTTTCTTT. Its translation: CASSYSDRGLEAFF. The chain combines TRBV6-5 with TRBJ1-1, with TRBD1 matching over 10 bases. Trimming cost V 0 bases and J 11 bases; bases outside gene matches: 6. Germline assignment: CDR1 MNHEY and CDR2 SVGAGI. CDR3 length equals 14 residues.

The V call is TRBV15, the J call TRBJ1-1; no clear D gene. Trimming shortened V by 0 bases and J by 8 bases, and 10 bases separated the two germline ends. The CDR3 is 13 amino acids. Germline loops: CDR1 LNHNV, CDR2 YYDKDF (reference sequence). CDR3 region: CATSRDREYEAFF. The DNA for the CDR3 is TGTGCCACCAGCAGAGATCGGGAGTACGAAGCTTTCTTT.

The chain carries TRBV5-4 and TRBJ2-7, with D possibly matching TRBD1 (5 bases). This CDR3 comprises 15 residues. With 2 bases removed from V and 4 bases from J, the gap between germline ends came to 16 bases. From germline, CDR1 is SGHNT and CDR2 YYREEE (reference sequence). The CDR3 is CASSFLQGRLYEQYF. Written as DNA, the CDR3 is TGTGCCAGCAGCTTTTTGCAGGGCCGACTTTACGAGCAGTACTTC.

This chain connects TRBV30 to TRBJ2-3; 8 positions agree with TRBD2. With 5 bases clipped from V and 2 bases from J, the junction kept 6 bases outside the gene matches. Looked up from germline, CDR1 is GTSNPN and CDR2 is SVGIG (reference sequence). The CDR3 totals 14 residues. The DNA for the CDR3 is TGTGCCTGGCGGGGACTAGGGGCCACAGATACGCAGTATTTT. Protein product: CAWRGLGATDTQYF.

The chain recombines TRBV4-1 with TRBJ1-6; TRBD1 agrees at 7 bases. CDR3 length: 15 residues. V was clipped by 5 bases and J by 7 bases; unmatched bases: 8. The germline CDR1 and CDR2 sequences are MGHRA and YSYEKL. CDR3 DNA: TGCGCCAGCAGCAACCAACAACAGGGGAATTCACCCCTCCACTTT. Translated, it gives CASSNQQQGNSPLHF.